Listed below are T cell receptor beta chains from one sample, sequenced in a study of cytomegalovirus exposure and HLA in healthy donors. Measured with immunoSEQ multiplex PCR; TCRdb has only the in-frame clones, and not every one. The sample holds about 190,000 clones; approximately 79% are singletons and the top ten take 1.6%. Sequencing was carried out using PBMCs. The receptor source for this set is a woman aged 18-29 years in good health and CMV-seronegative. CDR3s include the opening cysteine and the closing phenylalanine or tryptophan. Fields, in order: V gene, D gene, clone size, J gene, CDR3 protein, CDR3 DNA. The D gene is left open where the match is weak. Expanded clones are given a class, and other clones once, few, many or no size at all.

V gene: TRBV7-2
D gene: NA
clone size: NA
J gene: TRBJ2-1
CDR3 protein: CASSQSRNNEQFF
CDR3 DNA: TGTGCCAGCAGCCAAAGTAGAAACAATGAGCAGTTCTTC

V gene: TRBV28
D gene: NA
clone size: once
J gene: TRBJ2-5
CDR3 protein: CASSLGQTQETQYF
CDR3 DNA: TGTGCCAGCAGTTTGGGTCAGACACAAGAGACCCAGTACTTC

V gene: TRBV7-8
D gene: TRBD1
clone size: NA
J gene: TRBJ1-1
CDR3 protein: CASSLESLTGASRAFF
CDR3 DNA: TGTGCCAGCAGCTTAGAATCCTTGACAGGGGCATCCCGAGCTTTCTTT

V gene: TRBV6-1
D gene: NA
clone size: NA
J gene: TRBJ1-1
CDR3 protein: CASSEVGEGTEAFF
CDR3 DNA: TGTGCCAGCAGTGAAGTGGGAGAGGGCACTGAAGCTTTCTTT

V gene: TRBV2
D gene: NA
clone size: NA
J gene: TRBJ2-5
CDR3 protein: CASSSRPETQYF
CDR3 DNA: TGTGCCAGCAGCAGTCGCCCGGAGACCCAGTACTTC

V gene: TRBV4-1
D gene: NA
clone size: NA
J gene: TRBJ2-1
CDR3 protein: CASSQVSLLSYNEQFF
CDR3 DNA: TGCGCCAGCAGCCAAGTTTCTCTACTCTCCTACAATGAGCAGTTCTTC

V gene: TRBV30
D gene: NA
clone size: few
J gene: TRBJ1-5
CDR3 protein: CAWSPGAGDVQPQHF
CDR3 DNA: TGTGCCTGGAGCCCTGGAGCGGGAGATGTTCAGCCCCAGCATTTT

V gene: TRBV29-1
D gene: NA
clone size: NA
J gene: TRBJ1-2
CDR3 protein: CSVTDGANYGYTF
CDR3 DNA: TGCAGCGTTACTGACGGGGCTAACTATGGCTACACCTTC

V gene: TRBV30
D gene: NA
clone size: NA
J gene: TRBJ1-2
CDR3 protein: CAWTAGDGYTF
CDR3 DNA: TGTGCCTGGACGGCAGGGGATGGCTACACCTTC

V gene: TRBV28
D gene: NA
clone size: NA
J gene: TRBJ1-4
CDR3 protein: CASSFAAGRGFEKLFF
CDR3 DNA: TGTGCCAGCAGTTTTGCCGCGGGACGGGGTTTTGAAAAACTGTTTTTT

V gene: TRBV10-3
D gene: TRBD2
clone size: NA
J gene: TRBJ2-1
CDR3 protein: CATQGMRGGILNNEQFF
CDR3 DNA: TGTGCCACCCAGGGTATGCGGGGGGGAATTCTAAACAATGAGCAGTTCTTC

V gene: TRBV11-3
D gene: TRBD1
clone size: NA
J gene: TRBJ1-5
CDR3 protein: CASSLGGQGAQGNQPQHF
CDR3 DNA: TGTGCCAGCAGCTTGGGGGGACAGGGGGCGCAGGGCAATCAGCCCCAGCATTTT

V gene: TRBV27
D gene: NA
clone size: NA
J gene: TRBJ2-7
CDR3 protein: CASSLDNTYEQYF
CDR3 DNA: TGTGCCAGCAGTTTGGACAATACCTACGAGCAGTACTTC

V gene: TRBV29-1
D gene: NA
clone size: NA
J gene: TRBJ1-2
CDR3 protein: CSVDLGIYGYTF
CDR3 DNA: TGCAGCGTTGATTTGGGCATCTATGGCTACACCTTC

V gene: TRBV28
D gene: NA
clone size: NA
J gene: TRBJ2-5
CDR3 protein: CASRSDTGLGTQYF
CDR3 DNA: TGTGCCAGCAGATCTGACACAGGCTTGGGGACCCAGTACTTC

V gene: TRBV2
D gene: NA
clone size: once
J gene: TRBJ1-2
CDR3 protein: CASSGIGVGGYTF
CDR3 DNA: TGTGCCAGCAGTGGAATAGGGGTCGGGGGCTACACCTTC

V gene: TRBV6-1
D gene: NA
clone size: NA
J gene: TRBJ1-1
CDR3 protein: CASSINRGNTEAFF
CDR3 DNA: TGTGCCAGCAGTATAAACCGGGGGAACACTGAAGCTTTCTTT

V gene: TRBV21-1
D gene: NA
clone size: NA
J gene: TRBJ2-7
CDR3 protein: CASRESQGGEQYF
CDR3 DNA: TGTGCCAGCCGGGAGTCGCAAGGCGGCGAGCAGTACTTC

V gene: TRBV9
D gene: NA
clone size: NA
J gene: TRBJ1-1
CDR3 protein: CASSTLGVGMNTEAFF
CDR3 DNA: TGTGCCAGCAGCACCCTCGGGGTGGGGATGAACACTGAAGCTTTCTTT

V gene: TRBV29-1
D gene: NA
clone size: NA
J gene: TRBJ1-1
CDR3 protein: CSVVASDRNTEAFF
CDR3 DNA: TGCAGCGTTGTAGCTTCGGACAGGAACACTGAAGCTTTCTTT

V gene: TRBV5-1
D gene: NA
clone size: NA
J gene: TRBJ2-7
CDR3 protein: CASSLGGGGSYEQYF
CDR3 DNA: TGCGCCAGCAGCTTGGGGGGGGGCGGTAGCTACGAGCAGTACTTC

V gene: TRBV7-2
D gene: TRBD1
clone size: NA
J gene: TRBJ2-5
CDR3 protein: CASSPTGEETQYF
CDR3 DNA: TGTGCCAGCAGCCCGACAGGGGAAGAGACCCAGTACTTC

V gene: TRBV11-3
D gene: TRBD1
clone size: once
J gene: TRBJ2-1
CDR3 protein: CASSLQGARNEQFF
CDR3 DNA: TGTGCCAGCAGCTTACAGGGGGCGCGTAATGAGCAGTTCTTC